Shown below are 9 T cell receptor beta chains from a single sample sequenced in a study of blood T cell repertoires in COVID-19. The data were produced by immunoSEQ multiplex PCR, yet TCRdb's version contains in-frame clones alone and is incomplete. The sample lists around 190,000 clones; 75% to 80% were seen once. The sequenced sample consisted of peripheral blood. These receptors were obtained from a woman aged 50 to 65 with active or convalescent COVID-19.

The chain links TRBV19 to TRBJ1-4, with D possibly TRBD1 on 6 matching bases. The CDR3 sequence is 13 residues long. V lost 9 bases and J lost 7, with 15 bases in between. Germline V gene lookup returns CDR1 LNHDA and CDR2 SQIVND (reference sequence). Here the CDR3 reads CASTGGAFEKLFF. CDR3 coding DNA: TGTGCCAGCACCGGGGGGGCATTTGAAAAACTGTTTTTT.

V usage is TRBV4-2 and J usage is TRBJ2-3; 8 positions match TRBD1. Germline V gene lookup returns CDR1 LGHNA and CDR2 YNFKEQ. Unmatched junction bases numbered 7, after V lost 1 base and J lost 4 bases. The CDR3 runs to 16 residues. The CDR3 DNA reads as TGTGCCAGCAGCCAAGTCAGGGGGCCCGAGCCAGATACGCAGTATTTT. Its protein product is CASSQVRGPEPDTQYF.

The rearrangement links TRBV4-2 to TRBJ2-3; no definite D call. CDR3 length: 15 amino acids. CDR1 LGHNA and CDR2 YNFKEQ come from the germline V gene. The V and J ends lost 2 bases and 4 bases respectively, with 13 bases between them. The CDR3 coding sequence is TGTGCCAGCAGCCAAAACATTGGCCAGGCAGATACGCAGTATTTT. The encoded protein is CASSQNIGQADTQYF.

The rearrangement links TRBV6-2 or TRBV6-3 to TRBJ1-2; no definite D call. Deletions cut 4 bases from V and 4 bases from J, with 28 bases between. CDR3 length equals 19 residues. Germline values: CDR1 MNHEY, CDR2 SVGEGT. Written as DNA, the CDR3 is TGTGCCAGCAGTTCCTTTGGAGGAGTCAGGCTGGAAGGCGGCTATGGCTACACCTTC. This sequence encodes CASSSFGGVRLEGGYGYTF.

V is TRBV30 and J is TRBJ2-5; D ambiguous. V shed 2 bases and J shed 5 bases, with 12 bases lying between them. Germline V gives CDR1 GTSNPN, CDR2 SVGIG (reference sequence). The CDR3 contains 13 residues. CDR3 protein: CAWSRGDRETQYF. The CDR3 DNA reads TGTGCCTGGAGTCGAGGCGATAGGGAGACCCAGTACTTC.

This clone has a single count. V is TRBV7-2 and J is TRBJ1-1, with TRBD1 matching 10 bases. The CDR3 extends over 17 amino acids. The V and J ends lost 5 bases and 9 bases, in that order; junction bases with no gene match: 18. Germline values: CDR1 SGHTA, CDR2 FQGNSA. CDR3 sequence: CASSPPGTGEGLLKAFF. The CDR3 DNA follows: TGTGCCAGCAGCCCCCCGGGGACAGGGGAGGGTTTGCTGAAAGCTTTCTTT. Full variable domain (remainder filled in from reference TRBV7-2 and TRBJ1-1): GAGVSQSPSNKVTEKGKDVELRCDPISGHTALYWYRQSLGQGLEFLIYFQGNSAPDKSGLPSDRFSAERTGGSVSTLTIQRTQQEDSAVYLCASSPPGTGEGLLKAFFGQGTRLTVV.

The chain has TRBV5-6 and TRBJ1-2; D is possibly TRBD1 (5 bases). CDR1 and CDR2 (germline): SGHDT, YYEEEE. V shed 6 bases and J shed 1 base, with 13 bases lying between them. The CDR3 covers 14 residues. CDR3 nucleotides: TGTGCCAGCACCGGGGGATACCATAACTATGGCTACACCTTC. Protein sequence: CASTGGYHNYGYTF.

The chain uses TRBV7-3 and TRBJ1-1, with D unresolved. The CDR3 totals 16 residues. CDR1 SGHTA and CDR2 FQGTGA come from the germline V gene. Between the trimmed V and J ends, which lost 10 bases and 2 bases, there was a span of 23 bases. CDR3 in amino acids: CAISDWTRVLNTEAFF. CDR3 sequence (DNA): TGTGCCATTTCGGACTGGACTAGGGTCCTTAACACTGAAGCTTTCTTT.

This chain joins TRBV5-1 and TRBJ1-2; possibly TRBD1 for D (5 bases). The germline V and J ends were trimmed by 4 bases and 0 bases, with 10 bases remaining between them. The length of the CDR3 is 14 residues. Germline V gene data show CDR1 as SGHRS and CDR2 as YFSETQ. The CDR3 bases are TGCGCCAGCAGCACGGACACATCTAACTATGGCTACACCTTC. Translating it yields CASSTDTSNYGYTF.